The rows below give T cell receptor beta chains drawn from one sample of a study of shared clonotypes between healthy human individuals. TCRdb keeps only in-frame clones here, not all; method: immunoSEQ multiplex PCR. The sample carries under 2.5 million clones, around 90% recorded once. The specimen sequenced was naive CD4+ T cells from PBMCs. The receptors shown here come from a man aged 18 to 29 in good health. Some clones in this sample may be carry-over from other donors' samples. CDR3s include the opening cysteine and the closing phenylalanine or tryptophan. Expanded clones are given a class, and other clones once, few, many or no size at all.

>NA|TRBJ2-5|TRBV9|15
CASSSRSSFVETQYF
>few|TRBJ1-4|TRBV29-1|13
CSVAAAANEKLFF
>NA|TRBJ2-5|TRBV28|14
CASARAASEETQYF
>NA|TRBJ2-5|TRBV9|14
CASSVSGHQETQYF
>NA|TRBJ2-7|TRBV7-8|13
CASSLSPAYEQYF
>NA|TRBJ2-1|TRBV19|12
CASISRVDEQFF
>NA|TRBJ2-5|TRBV29-1|12
CSAAGGEETQYF
>NA|TRBJ2-3|TRBV2|15
CASSGRPGGTDTQYF
>NA|TRBJ2-3|TRBV9|14
CASSVGGGADTQYF
>NA|TRBJ1-2|TRBV7-2|11
CASSLDYGYTF
>NA|TRBJ1-2|TRBV28|12
CASSSQGDGYTF
>NA|TRBJ1-1|TRBV19|14
CASSQAGGFTEAFF
>NA|TRBJ1-4|TRBV4-2|16
CASSQEGPGRNEKLFF
>NA|TRBJ2-7|TRBV30|13
CAWSDGKGYEQYF
>NA|TRBJ1-2|TRBV30|16
CAWETGTGAPMGGYTF
>NA|TRBJ2-1|TRBV11-2|16
CASRPNRAGLYNEQFF
>NA|TRBJ1-2|TRBV6-5|15
CASSLVGGRPIGYTF
>once|TRBJ2-1|TRBV14|16
CASSQGRDYYYNEQFF
>NA|TRBJ2-2|TRBV10-3|12
CAISESGGELFF
>NA|TRBJ2-7|TRBV29-1|12
CSVVASGYEQYF
>NA|TRBJ1-5|TRBV30|15
CAWRPAGRTYQPQHF
>NA|TRBJ2-7|TRBV11-3|17
CASSSMGWGQGDYEQYF
>NA|TRBJ1-2|TRBV10-3|16
CAISGPQGAGNYGYTF
>NA|TRBJ2-3|TRBV7-9|15
CASSLVGSDTDTQYF
>NA|TRBJ2-7|TRBV28|16
CASSSGEDRPPYEQYF
>NA|TRBJ2-1|TRBV29-1|14
CSVGRGFSYNEQFF
>NA|TRBJ2-7|TRBV18|14
CASSPQTSSYEQYF
>NA|TRBJ2-3|TRBV5-8|17
CASSGGTGDTRTDTQYF
>NA|TRBJ2-7|TRBV7-8|16
CASSLVSTRSSYEQYF
>NA|TRBJ1-1|TRBV6-5|13
CASSYRESTEAFF
>few|TRBJ2-7|TRBV19|14
CASSSRDRVPEQYF
>NA|TRBJ2-3|TRBV28|12
CASSLFSDTQYF
>NA|TRBJ1-1|TRBV28|14
CASEVSPMNTEAFF